A selection of T cell receptor beta chains follows, all from one sample in a study of Graves' ophthalmopathy and Graves' hyperthyroidism. TCRdb reprocessed the multiplex PCR reads with MiXCR, giving one entry per CDR3 protein. Here the sample spans over 650,000 distinct CDR3 sequences, over 40% being singletons. The sequenced material came from peripheral blood. The receptors here all came from an adult man with Graves' ophthalmopathy. The CDR3 runs from the conserved cysteine through the conserved F or W. The D gene is left open where the match is weak. Some rows have no size entry. The others give once, few or many, or a class for an expanded clone.

clone_size j_call v_call d_call cdr3_nt cdr3_aa
NA TRBJ2-2 TRBV19 NA TGTGCCAGTAGTTTCAGGGAAGGAACCGGGGAGCTGTTTTTT CASSFREGTGELFF
many TRBJ2-2 TRBV7-3 NA TGTGCCAGCAGCTTAGCCTCCCTCACCGGGGAGCTGTTTTTT CASSLASLTGELFF
few TRBJ2-7 TRBV6-5 TRBD1 TGTGCCAGCAGTCCAGGGGACAGGGCGATATTCGAGCAGTACTTC CASSPGDRAIFEQYF
NA TRBJ2-7 TRBV6-5 TRBD1 TGTGCCAGCAGTTACGACAGGGGGGAAACCTACGAGCAGTACTTC CASSYDRGETYEQYF
many TRBJ2-5 TRBV12-3/TRBV12-4 TRBD2 TGTGCCAGCACCTCAGGGACTATCGAGACCCAGTACTTC CASTSGTIETQYF
few TRBJ1-1 TRBV10-2 TRBD1 TGCGCCACCAGACAGGGCCTGAACACTGAAGCTTTCTTT CATRQGLNTEAFF
NA TRBJ2-5 TRBV7-7 NA TGTGCTAGCAGCCGCGTCAGGGATGAGACCCAGTACTTC CASSRVRDETQYF
NA TRBJ1-5 TRBV20-1 NA TGCAGTGCTAGAGGGTCTAGCAATCAGCCCCAGCATTTT CSARGSSNQPQHF
NA TRBJ1-2 TRBV20-1 TRBD1 TGCAGTGCCGCACCCACAGGGGTCGACAGGACTAACTATGGCTACACCTTT CSAAPTGVDRTNYGYTF
many TRBJ2-6 TRBV15 NA TGTGCCACCAGCAGAGATAGTCCACGGAGTTTCTCTGGGGCCAACGTCCTGACTTTC CATSRDSPRSFSGANVLTF
many TRBJ2-7 TRBV2 NA TGTGCCAGCTCCGGGACGGATGACTACGAGCAGTACTTC CASSGTDDYEQYF